Shown below are 15 T cell receptor beta chains from a single sample sequenced in a study of T cells after yellow fever vaccination. TCRdb reprocessed the 5' RACE reads via MiXCR and lists one record per CDR3 protein. The sample has 300,000 to 350,000 distinct CDR3 sequences; 3% to 4.5% are singletons. The sequencing used PBMCs, collected 5 days after the yellow fever booster vaccination. These receptors were taken from a man in his late teens or twenties who received the YFV17D yellow fever vaccine.

The rearrangement joins TRBV5-1 to TRBJ2-7; D uncertain. V lost 0 bases and J lost 4, with 5 bases in between. CDR1 is SGHRS, CDR2 YFSETQ, per germline. This CDR3 comprises 12 residues. The CDR3 sequence is CASSLEGYEQYV. Here the CDR3 DNA reads TGCGCCAGCAGCTTGGAAGGTTACGAGCAGTACGTC.

This clonotype appeared a few times. The chain combines TRBV19 with TRBJ2-3, with TRBD2 identical over 7 bases. The junction had 10 bases not matched to a gene; V was cut back by 7 bases and J by 0 bases. From germline, CDR1 is LNHDA and CDR2 SQIVND (reference sequence). CDR3 length equals 16 residues. CDR3 DNA: TGTGCCAGTACCCTCTCCGGGGGGTCTAGCACAGATACGCAGTATTTT. This encodes CASTLSGGSSTDTQYF.

This clonotype was observed at least ten times. The rearrangement links TRBV7-2 to TRBJ2-5; D ambiguous. V was trimmed by 3 bases and J by 2 bases, leaving 7 bases between them. The CDR3 spans 13 residues. Germline CDR1 SGHTA, CDR2 FQGNSA. The CDR3 loop reads CASSLTVQETQYF. CDR3 nucleotides: TGTGCCAGCAGCTTGACCGTACAAGAGACCCAGTACTTC. The full variable domain, its missing parts supplied by reference TRBV7-2 and TRBJ2-5, is GAGVSQSPSNKVTEKGKDVELRCDPISGHTALYWYRQSLGQGLEFLIYFQGNSAPDKSGLPSDRFSAERTGGSVSTLTIQRTQQEDSAVYLCASSLTVQETQYFGPGTRLLVL.

This clonotype came up a few times. The CDR3 DNA reads TGCAGTGGGCCGGACAGGGGGCGAGAGACCCAGTACTTC. Translated, it gives CSGPDRGRETQYF. The J gene is TRBJ2-5, the V gene TRBV20-1, with 11 bases that match TRBD1. CDR1 and CDR2 (germline): DFQATT, SNEGSKA (reference sequence). This CDR3 comprises 13 residues. The ends lost 7 bases at V and 4 bases at J; junction bases unmatched: 5.

The rearrangement links TRBV20-1 to TRBJ2-5; 10 bases fit TRBD2. CDR3 length equals 14 residues. The V and J ends lost 2 bases and 4 bases, in that order; junction bases with no gene match: 4. CDR1 DFQATT and CDR2 SNEGSKA come from the germline V gene (reference sequence). The CDR3 DNA sequence: TGCAGTGCTAGACTAGCGGGGGTTTCAGAGACCCAGTACTTC. It encodes CSARLAGVSETQYF.

This clonotype was seen a handful of times. The V call is TRBV20-1, the J call TRBJ1-3; D perhaps matches TRBD1 (6 bases). The germline V gene has CDR1 DFQATT and CDR2 SNEGSKA (reference sequence). This CDR3 region has 16 residues. The V end was cut by 0 bases, the J end by 2 bases, with 14 bases between. The DNA for the CDR3 is TGCAGTGCTAGAGATCGCCAGGGGACACCTGGAAACACCATATATTTT. This codes for CSARDRQGTPGNTIYF.

This clonotype has just a few counts. V and J are TRBV7-9 and TRBJ1-4; maybe TRBD1 (5 bases). Germline V lookup: CDR1 SEHNR, CDR2 FQNEAQ (reference sequence). Trimming stripped 3 bases from V and 8 bases from J, with 13 bases between. The CDR3 consists of 14 residues. DNA for the CDR3: TGTGCCAGCAGCTTTTGGGGGGGAACAGAAAAACTGTTTTTT. Amino acids: CASSFWGGTEKLFF.

The chain recombines TRBV15 with TRBJ2-1; D possibly matches TRBD1 or TRBD2 (5 bases each). V lost 0 bases and J lost 6, with 9 bases in between. The germline gives CDR1 LNHNV, CDR2 YYDKDF (reference sequence). This CDR3 is built from 14 residues. CDR3 DNA: TGTGCCACCAGCAGAGATCGGGACCCCAATGAGCAGTTCTTC. It encodes CATSRDRDPNEQFF.

The chain couples TRBV20-1 to TRBJ1-5; TRBD1 might be the D (5 bases). This CDR3 has 18 residues. CDR1 is DFQATT and CDR2 is SNEGSKA in the germline V gene (reference sequence). The V gene lost 3 bases and the J gene lost 2 bases, with 23 bases spanning the gap. This CDR3 reads CSASVPSAGDEGNQPQHF. The CDR3 DNA follows: TGCAGTGCTAGCGTCCCGTCGGCGGGGGACGAGGGCAATCAGCCCCAGCATTTT.

The rearrangement joins TRBV4-1 to TRBJ1-2, with no clear D. CDR1 and CDR2 from the germline V gene are MGHRA and YSYEKL. V dropped 0 bases and J dropped 3 bases, with 14 bases sitting between them. The CDR3 loop spans 16 amino acids. CDR3 sequence (DNA): TGCGCCAGCAGCCAAGACTCCGGGCCCGCGGACTATGGCTACACCTTC. This sequence encodes CASSQDSGPADYGYTF.

The chain carries TRBV20-1 and TRBJ1-1; D gene uncertain. Trimming took off 4 bases at V and 1 base at J, with 13 bases between the two ends. The CDR3 has 14 residues. Germline V gene data show CDR1 as DFQATT and CDR2 as SNEGSKA (reference sequence). This CDR3 reads CSAIVGRANTEAFF. Here the CDR3 DNA reads TGCAGTGCTATCGTGGGAAGGGCGAACACTGAAGCTTTCTTT.

This clonotype was seen more than once but under ten times. The J gene is TRBJ2-2, the V gene TRBV5-1; 7 bases match TRBD1. V was pared by 7 bases and J by 4 bases, with 16 bases of the junction left unmatched. CDR3 size: 17 residues. Per germline, CDR1 SGHRS and CDR2 YFSETQ. The CDR3 nucleotides are TGCGCCAGCCTGGCAGGGGGAACATTGAGAAGCACCGGGGAGCTGTTTTTT. This translates into CASLAGGTLRSTGELFF.

A few counts support this clonotype. The chain uses TRBV20-1 and TRBJ2-7, with 8 bases matching TRBD2. The CDR3 has 15 amino acids. Germline lookup yields CDR1 DFQATT and CDR2 SNEGSKA (reference sequence). Trimming at V came to 6 bases and at J to 1 base, leaving 11 bases not matched to a gene. CDR3 sequence (DNA): TGCAGTGCGATCGGGGGGGCCAGTAAATCCTACGAGCAGTACTTC. Its translation: CSAIGGASKSYEQYF.

This clonotype was detected many times. The chain uses TRBV29-1 and TRBJ2-3; TRBD1 is a possible D gene (6 bases). The length of the CDR3 is 12 residues. V gave up 4 bases and J gave up 5 bases, with 10 bases separating them. The germline CDR1 and CDR2 sequences are SQVTM and ANQGSEA. CDR3 protein: CSVAGARDTQYF. The CDR3 coding sequence is TGCAGCGTTGCAGGGGCCCGAGATACGCAGTATTTT.

V gene TRBV12-3 or TRBV12-4 combines with J gene TRBJ2-7; tentative D call: TRBD2 (6 bases). This CDR3 has 13 residues. V lost 5 bases, J lost 3 bases, and 11 bases lay in between. In nucleotides, the CDR3 is TGTGCCAGCAGTACGACCGGGGGCTACGAGCAGTACGTC. It is translated as CASSTTGGYEQYV.